This T cell receptor beta chain is from a study of blood T cells in healthy people across ages. A J-beta primer mix and a sample-barcoded 5' primer were used in a second PCR of about 6 to 12 cycles. TCRdb processed the 5' RACE reads anew with MiXCR; each CDR3 protein has one entry. The sample consists of 1 million or so distinct CDR3 sequences, roughly 24% of them appearing once. This sample also belongs to another study, concerning T cells of mothers and their children. That report adds: Across the analysis, no persistent microchimeric T cell clones were detected.

The sample consisted of blood. This sequence was found in a girl aged 2-10 years in good health.

The CDR3 loop is CATSAPALSYTGELFF. CDR3 nucleotide sequence: TGTGCCACCAGTGCCCCGGCGCTCAGCTACACCGGGGAGCTGTTTTTT. The rearrangement joins TRBV24-1 to TRBJ2-2; D remains ambiguous. Per germline, CDR1 KGHDR and CDR2 SFDVKD. V was shortened by 5 bases and J by 3 bases, with 15 bases between the two germline ends. The CDR3 spans 16 residues.